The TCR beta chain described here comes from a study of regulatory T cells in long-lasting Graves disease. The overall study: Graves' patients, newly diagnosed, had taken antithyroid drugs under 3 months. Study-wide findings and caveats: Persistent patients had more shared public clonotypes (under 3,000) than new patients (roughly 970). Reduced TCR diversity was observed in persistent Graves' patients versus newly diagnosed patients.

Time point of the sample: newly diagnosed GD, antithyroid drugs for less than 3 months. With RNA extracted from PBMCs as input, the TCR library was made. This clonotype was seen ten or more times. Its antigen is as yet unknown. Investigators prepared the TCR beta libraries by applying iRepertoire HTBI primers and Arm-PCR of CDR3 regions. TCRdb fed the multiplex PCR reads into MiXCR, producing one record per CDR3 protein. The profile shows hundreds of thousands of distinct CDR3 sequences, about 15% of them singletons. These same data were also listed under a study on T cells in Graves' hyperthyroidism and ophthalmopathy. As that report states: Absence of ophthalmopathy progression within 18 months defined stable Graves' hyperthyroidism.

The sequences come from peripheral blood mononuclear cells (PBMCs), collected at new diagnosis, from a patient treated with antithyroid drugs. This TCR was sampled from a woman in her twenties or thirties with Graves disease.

The DNA of the CDR3 is TGTGCCAGCAGTCCCGACAGGGGGCATTTCCAAGAGACCCAGTACTTC. This translates into CASSPDRGHFQETQYF. The chain employs TRBV12-3 or TRBV12-4 and TRBJ2-5; TRBD1 agrees at 10 bases. After removal of 5 bases from V and 1 base from J, the junction contained 7 bases not matched to a gene. This CDR3 spans 16 amino acids.